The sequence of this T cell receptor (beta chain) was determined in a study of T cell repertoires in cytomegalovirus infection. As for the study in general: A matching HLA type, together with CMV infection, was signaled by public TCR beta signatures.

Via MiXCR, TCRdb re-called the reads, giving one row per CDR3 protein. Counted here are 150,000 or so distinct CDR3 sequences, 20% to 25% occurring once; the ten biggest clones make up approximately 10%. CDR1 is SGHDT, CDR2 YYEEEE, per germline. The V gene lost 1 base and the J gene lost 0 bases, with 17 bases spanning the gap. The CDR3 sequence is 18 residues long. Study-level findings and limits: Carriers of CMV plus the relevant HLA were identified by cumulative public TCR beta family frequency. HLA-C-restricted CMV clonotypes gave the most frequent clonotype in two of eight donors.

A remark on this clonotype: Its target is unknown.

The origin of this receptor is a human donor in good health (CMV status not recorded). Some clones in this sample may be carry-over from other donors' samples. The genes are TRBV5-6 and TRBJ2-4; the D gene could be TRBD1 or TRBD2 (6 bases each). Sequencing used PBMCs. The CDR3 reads CASSLPGGATQAKNIQYF. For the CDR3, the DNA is TGTGCCAGCAGCTTGCCCGGGGGCGCGACTCAAGCCAAAAACATTCAGTACTTC.